This entry lists 3 T cell receptor beta chains sequenced from one sample in a study of cytomegalovirus exposure and HLA in healthy donors. PCR used 60 Vbeta primers and 13 Jbeta primers. Clones were sequenced by immunoSEQ multiplex PCR, and TCRdb holds only the in-frame ones, with some missing. The table lists about 100,000 clones, approximately 85% of them singletons. Material: PBMCs. These receptors were obtained from a man younger than 45 in good health and CMV-seronegative.

The chain recombines TRBV7-2 with TRBJ2-7; 8 bases are a match to TRBD2. The CDR3 length is 16 residues. The germline gives CDR1 SGHTA, CDR2 FQGNSA. Trimming at V came to 1 base and at J to 1 base, leaving 6 bases not matched to a gene. The CDR3 bases are TGTGCCAGCAGCTTAGGCTCTAGCGGGCAATCCTACGAGCAGTACTTC. Translating gives CASSLGSSGQSYEQYF.

This chain connects TRBV2 to TRBJ1-4, with D possibly matching TRBD1 (5 bases). The length of the CDR3 is 14 residues. Germline V gene data show CDR1 as SNHLY and CDR2 as FYNNEI. V was shortened by 8 bases and J by 0 bases, with 10 bases between the two germline ends. The CDR3 DNA reads as TGTGCCAGCCAGGGAATCACAACTAATGAAAAACTGTTTTTT. Encoded protein: CASQGITTNEKLFF. The full variable domain, its missing parts supplied by reference TRBV2 and TRBJ1-4, is EPEVTQTPSHQVTQMGQEVILRCVPISNHLYFYWYRQILGQKVEFLVSFYNNEISEKSEIFDDQFSVERPDGSNFTLKIRSTKLEDSAMYFCASQGITTNEKLFFGSGTQLSVL.

CDR3: CASSLEGGAVTNEKLFF. Here the CDR3 DNA reads TGTGCCAGCAGCTTAGAAGGGGGCGCGGTCACTAATGAAAAACTGTTTTTT. The J gene is TRBJ1-4, the V gene TRBV7-9; 7 bases are a match to TRBD1. Trimming cost V 1 base and J 2 bases; bases outside gene matches: 7. CDR3 length equals 17 residues. CDR1 is SEHNR and CDR2 is FQNEAQ in the germline V gene (reference sequence).